The 12 T cell receptor beta chains in this list originate from one sample, sequenced in a study of cytomegalovirus exposure and HLA in healthy donors. PCR used 60 Vbeta primers and 13 Jbeta primers. Clones were read by immunoSEQ multiplex PCR, and TCRdb kept only the in-frame ones, dropping some. The data hold 100,000 to 150,000 clones, with about 70% observed a single time. The source material was PBMCs. Receptors originate from a woman aged 55-69 years in good health and CMV-seropositive.

V gene TRBV19 combines with J gene TRBJ2-2; TRBD1 matches 8 bases. This CDR3 is built from 16 residues. The ends lost 5 bases at V and 4 bases at J; junction bases unmatched: 9. Germline CDR1 LNHDA, CDR2 SQIVND (reference sequence). CDR3 in DNA: TGTGCCAGTAGTTCCCGGACAGGGACGAGCACCGGGGAGCTGTTTTTT. Its translation is CASSSRTGTSTGELFF.

The chain recombines TRBV7-9 with TRBJ1-1; TRBD1 matches at 7 bases. The CDR3 has 17 amino acids. With V trimmed by 0 bases and J by 1 base, 8 bases remained unmatched. The germline V gene encodes CDR1 SEHNR and CDR2 FQNEAQ (reference sequence). CDR3 sequence: CASSLATGTVTNTEAFF. CDR3 DNA sequence: TGTGCCAGCAGCTTAGCGACAGGGACGGTCACGAACACTGAAGCTTTCTTT.

This chain connects TRBV11-2 to TRBJ2-1, with D perhaps matching TRBD2 (5 bases). Germline loops: CDR1 SGHAT, CDR2 FQNNGV. This CDR3 region has 13 residues. Trimming cost V 6 bases and J 8 bases, with 14 bases left between them. For the CDR3, the DNA is TGTGCCAGCAGGTTACGGGATCTCCATGAGCAGTTCTTC. It encodes CASRLRDLHEQFF.

This chain uses TRBV9 with TRBJ1-1; D call uncertain. The CDR3 totals 12 residues. Germline CDR1 reads SGDLS; CDR2 reads YYNGEE. V lost 4 bases and J 8 bases, leaving 12 bases between the germline ends. CDR3: CASSSDPGEAFF. The DNA for the CDR3 is TGTGCCAGCAGCAGCGACCCGGGGGAAGCTTTCTTT.

V and J are TRBV19 and TRBJ1-2; D gene ambiguous. Deletions cut 5 bases from V and 4 bases from J, with 17 bases between. The germline CDR1 and CDR2 sequences are LNHDA and SQIVND (reference sequence). The CDR3 is 15 amino acids. The CDR3 bases are TGTGCCAGTAGTCCCGGCGGGGTCCGAGGCTATGGCTACACCTTC. Residues: CASSPGGVRGYGYTF.

J is TRBJ2-3 and V is TRBV4-2; tentatively, D is TRBD2 (7 bases). The length of the CDR3 is 16 residues. V lost 1 base to trimming and J lost 5 bases, with 16 bases between them. The V gene's germline CDR1 is LGHNA and CDR2 YNFKEQ. The DNA for the CDR3 is TGTGCCAGCAGCCAAGTTGTAAGGGGGGGGAAAGATACGCAGTATTTT. It translates to CASSQVVRGGKDTQYF.

The chain carries TRBV6-5 and TRBJ2-5; D unclear. The CDR3 spans 14 residues. The germline gives CDR1 MNHEY, CDR2 SVGAGI. V was shortened by 1 base and J by 0 bases, with 6 bases between the two germline ends. For the CDR3, the DNA is TGTGCCAGCAGTTACTACCCGGACCAAGAGACCCAGTACTTC. Protein sequence: CASSYYPDQETQYF.

The chain links TRBV6-5 to TRBJ1-1; tentatively, D is TRBD1 (5 bases). The CDR3 is 14 amino acids. The ends were cut back, 0 bases at V and 0 bases at J, with 5 bases in the middle. The V gene's germline CDR1 is MNHEY and CDR2 SVGAGI. The CDR3 protein is CASSYSDMNTEAFF. The DNA of the CDR3 is TGTGCCAGCAGTTACTCGGACATGAACACTGAAGCTTTCTTT.

The rearrangement links TRBV19 to TRBJ1-6; 7 bases fit TRBD1. V gave up 7 bases and J gave up 4 bases; unmatched junction bases: 4. The CDR3 consists of 14 residues. Germline V CDR1 and CDR2: LNHDA, SQIVND (reference sequence). Here the CDR3 reads CASKGTAYNSPLHF. The CDR3, as DNA: TGTGCCAGTAAAGGGACAGCATATAATTCACCCCTCCACTTT.

This clone was observed a handful of times. This rearrangement joins TRBV5-1 to TRBJ1-2, with a weak D call TRBD1 (6 bases). Germline loops: CDR1 SGHRS, CDR2 YFSETQ. This CDR3 has 14 amino acids. V lost 4 bases, J lost 1 base, and 11 bases lay in between. Written as DNA, the CDR3 is TGCGCCAGCAGCCTTAACAGGGATAACTATGGCTACACCTTC. It is translated as CASSLNRDNYGYTF.

This rearrangement joins TRBV5-4 to TRBJ2-1; TRBD2 aligns across 10 bases. V dropped 0 bases and J dropped 10; count of bases not matched to a gene: 7. CDR1 and CDR2 (germline): SGHNT, YYREEE (reference sequence). The CDR3 consists of 15 residues. As DNA, the CDR3 is TGTGCCAGCAGCTTGGCAAGCGGGGGGGCCAGGGAGCAGTTCTTC. Its protein product is CASSLASGGAREQFF.

This chain links TRBV7-2 with TRBJ1-1; 11 positions match TRBD1. Germline loops: CDR1 SGHTA, CDR2 FQGNSA. This CDR3 spans 14 amino acids. Losses at the gene ends were 5 bases for V and 5 bases for J; bases not matched to a gene: 4. CDR3 in DNA: TGTGCCAGCAGCGCCGGGACAGGGGGGACTGAAGCTTTCTTT. It is translated as CASSAGTGGTEAFF.